The clone carrying this T cell receptor (beta chain) has a handful of counts. Antigen specificity is unknown. Reverse transcribing all isolated RNA meant expressed TCRB transcripts were sequenced. Repertoires were generated with immunoSEQ multiplex PCR, while TCRdb's copy carries only in-frame clones and drops some. The data hold fewer than 350,000 clones, with roughly 15% observed a single time. The CDR3 sequence is 15 residues long. The germline gives CDR1 SGHRS, CDR2 YFSETQ. Trimming took off 4 bases at V and 0 bases at J, with 12 bases between the two ends. The sample belongs to a study of beta chain features in type 1 diabetes. Study-level findings and limits: Significant though moderate, a shortening of TCRB CDR3s appeared in all four CD4+ subsets of Type 1 diabetes patients. The naive, central memory and Treg TCRB repertoires looked more alike in patients than they did in healthy donors.

Stem cell-like memory, regulatory, central memory and naive CD4+ cells were sorted via CD45RO/CCR7/CD25/CD127/CD95/CD27. V usage is TRBV5-1 and J usage is TRBJ2-3, with D possibly TRBD1 on 6 matching bases. The sample taken for sequencing was naive CD4+ T cells from blood. The receptor was derived from a man younger than 30 with type 1 diabetes. Here the CDR3 reads CASSPGTTSTDTQYF. The CDR3 DNA sequence: TGCGCCAGCAGCCCCGGGACAACTAGCACAGATACGCAGTATTTT. Full variable domain (rest looked up from reference TRBV5-1 and TRBJ2-3): KAGVTQTPRYLIKTRGQQVTLSCSPISGHRSVSWYQQTPGQGLQFLFEYFSETQRNKGNFPGRFSGRQFSNSRSEMNVSTLELGDSALYLCASSPGTTSTDTQYFGPGTRLTVL.